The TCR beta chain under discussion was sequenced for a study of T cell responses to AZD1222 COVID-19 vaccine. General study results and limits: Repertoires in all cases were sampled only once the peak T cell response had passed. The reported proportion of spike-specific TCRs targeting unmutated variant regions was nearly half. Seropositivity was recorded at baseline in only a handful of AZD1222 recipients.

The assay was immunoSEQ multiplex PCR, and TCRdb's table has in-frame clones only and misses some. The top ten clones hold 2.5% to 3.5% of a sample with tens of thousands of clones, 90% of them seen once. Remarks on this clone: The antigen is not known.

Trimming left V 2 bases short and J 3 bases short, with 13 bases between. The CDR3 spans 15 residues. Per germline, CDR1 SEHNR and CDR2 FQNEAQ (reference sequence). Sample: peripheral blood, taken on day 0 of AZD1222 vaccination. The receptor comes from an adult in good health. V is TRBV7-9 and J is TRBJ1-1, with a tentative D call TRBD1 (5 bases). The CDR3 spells CASSLLGHLDTEAFF. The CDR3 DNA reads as TGTGCCAGCAGCTTATTAGGACATCTAGACACTGAAGCTTTCTTT.